This TCR beta chain appears in the sequencing data of a study of CD8+CD57+ T cells in acquired aplastic anemia. Study-wide background: The DNA of sorted CD4+ and CD8+ cells averaged roughly 3.2 ug.

Profiling of TCR beta VDJ combinations and CDR3 sequences used genomic DNA as template. TCRdb ran MiXCR on the reads and lists one entry per CDR3 protein. This sample yields more than 200,000 distinct CDR3 sequences, of which approximately 51% are seen a single time; approximately 20% belongs to the top ten. Germline V gene lookup returns CDR1 SGDLS and CDR2 YYNGEE. V was pared by 0 bases and J by 0 bases, with 7 bases between. The CDR3 runs to 14 residues. Study results and caveats: Overlapping CD8+ CDR3 repertoires of patients and controls contained some 27 shared sequences.

This clonotype was picked up one time. Its matching antigen is unknown. Patients chosen for sequencing had CD8+CD57+ cells that had expanded, as shown by flow cytometry. Sequenced sample: sorted CD4+, CD8+, or CD8+CD57+ T cells (not recorded which) from PBMCs. This chain uses TRBV9 with TRBJ2-7, with D perhaps matching TRBD2 (5 bases). The sequence was obtained from a human donor with aplastic anemia. Here the CDR3 reads CASSVEGVSYEQYF. The CDR3 DNA reads TGTGCCAGCAGCGTAGAGGGAGTCTCCTACGAGCAGTACTTC. Variable domain in full (rest from reference TRBV9 and TRBJ2-7): DSGVTQTPKHLITATGQRVTLRCSPRSGDLSVYWYQQSLDQGLQFLIQYYNGEERAKGNILERFSAQQFPDLHSELNLSSLELGDSALYFCASSVEGVSYEQYFGPGTRLTVT.